The 25 T cell receptor beta chains below were found in one sample sequenced in a study of beta chain features in type 1 diabetes. All of the isolated RNA was reverse transcribed, so expressed TCRB transcripts were sequenced. Measured with immunoSEQ multiplex PCR; TCRdb has only the in-frame clones, and not every one. The profile covers around 320,000 clones, with around 15% appearing a single time and about 6.6% taken by the ten largest. Sequenced: central memory CD4+ T cells from blood. The source of these receptors is a man under 40 in good health.

This clone appeared a few times. The gene calls are TRBV4-1 and TRBJ1-6, with a weak D call TRBD1 (5 bases). The CDR3 runs to 15 residues. V was trimmed by 3 bases and J by 8 bases, leaving 14 bases between them. The germline V gene encodes CDR1 MGHRA and CDR2 YSYEKL. CDR3 protein: CASSQRGGGDSPLHF. CDR3 DNA: TGCGCCAGCAGCCAGAGGGGAGGAGGGGATTCACCCCTCCACTTT.

The chain joins TRBV6-6 to TRBJ1-2; D is ambiguous. Trimming left V 6 bases short and J 7 bases short, with 15 bases between. This CDR3 spans 13 amino acids. Germline V gene lookup returns CDR1 MNHNY and CDR2 SVGAGI (reference sequence). CDR3 in amino acids: CASRENPSSGYTF. The CDR3 coding sequence is TGTGCCAGCAGGGAGAACCCCAGTAGTGGCTACACCTTC.

Concerning this clone: A read error is possible here, since a much larger clone lies one base away. This sequence joins TRBV5-4 and TRBJ2-3, with D unclear. This CDR3 is 11 amino acids long. The germline CDR1 and CDR2 sequences are SGHNT and YYREEE (reference sequence). The V end lost 2 bases, the J end lost 5 bases, and 3 bases lay between the germline ends. The CDR3, as DNA: TGTGCCAGCAGCTTAAGAGATACGCAGTATTTT. Translating gives CASSLRDTQYF.

This clone was counted between two and nine times. The rearrangement links TRBV5-1 to TRBJ1-4; possibly TRBD1 for D (6 bases). The germline V gene encodes CDR1 SGHRS and CDR2 YFSETQ. The CDR3 consists of 15 residues. With 2 bases removed from V and 7 bases from J, the gap between germline ends came to 15 bases. The CDR3 is CASSFQSGQGEKLFF. CDR3 in DNA: TGCGCCAGCAGCTTCCAATCGGGACAAGGTGAAAAACTGTTTTTT.

This clone has just a few counts. The rearrangement joins TRBV2 to TRBJ1-2; D is perhaps TRBD1 (5 bases). Per germline, CDR1 SNHLY and CDR2 FYNNEI. The CDR3 consists of 14 residues. V lost 3 bases, J lost 8 bases, and 16 bases lay in between. The chain's CDR3 is CASSEVGDPFGYTF. The CDR3 DNA reads as TGTGCCAGCAGTGAGGTGGGGGACCCCTTCGGCTACACCTTC.

In its sample, this clone was seen a few times. The chain uses TRBV9 and TRBJ2-3; D ambiguous. Trimming shortened V by 2 bases and J by 3 bases, and 4 bases separated the two germline ends. Germline V CDR1 and CDR2: SGDLS, YYNGEE. The CDR3 is made up of 12 amino acids. CDR3 bases: TGTGCCAGCAGCGTCCGGACAGATACGCAGTATTTT. This codes for CASSVRTDTQYF.

Only a few counts were recorded for this clone. The genes are TRBV7-2 and TRBJ2-2; no clear D gene. V was clipped by 5 bases and J by 6 bases, with 22 bases between them. The CDR3 sequence is 17 residues long. The germline CDR1 and CDR2 sequences are SGHTA and FQGNSA. CDR3 residues: CASSRDGSSVVAGELFF. The CDR3 DNA sequence: TGTGCCAGCAGCCGAGACGGCAGTTCGGTTGTGGCCGGGGAGCTGTTTTTT. The full variable domain, completed using reference TRBV7-2 and TRBJ2-2, is GAGVSQSPSNKVTEKGKDVELRCDPISGHTALYWYRQSLGQGLEFLIYFQGNSAPDKSGLPSDRFSAERTGGSVSTLTIQRTQQEDSAVYLCASSRDGSSVVAGELFFGEGSRLTVL.

V is TRBV4-3 and J is TRBJ2-5; 10 bases agree with TRBD2. The V segment lost 0 bases and the J segment 8 bases; nucleotides outside the gene matches: 12. Germline V CDR1 and CDR2: LGHNA, YSLEER. The CDR3 length is 17 residues. The CDR3 region is CASSQDERGGPKRTQYF. DNA for the CDR3: TGCGCCAGCAGCCAAGACGAGCGGGGGGGACCTAAGAGAACCCAGTACTTC.

The chain combines TRBV19 with TRBJ2-1; D may be TRBD2 (6 bases). Germline CDR1 and CDR2: LNHDA and SQIVND (reference sequence). Trimming removed 3 bases from V and 6 bases from J, with 15 bases in between. This CDR3 has 15 residues. The CDR3 sequence: CASSITGSFSNEQFF. CDR3 nucleotide sequence: TGTGCCAGTAGTATCACCGGGAGCTTTTCCAATGAGCAGTTCTTC.

This clone has only a few counts. The V call is TRBV11-2, the J call TRBJ2-5, with D unresolved. CDR3 length equals 13 residues. Germline CDR1 SGHAT, CDR2 FQNNGV. The V gene lost 11 bases and the J gene lost 2 bases, with 15 bases spanning the gap. CDR3 in amino acids: CAWRSDGQETQYF. CDR3 nucleotide sequence: TGTGCCTGGAGATCCGATGGTCAAGAGACCCAGTACTTC.

This clone was seen more than once but under ten times. The gene calls are TRBV15 and TRBJ2-1, with D uncertain. V shed 1 base and J shed 10 bases, with 14 bases lying between them. Germline V lookup: CDR1 LNHNV, CDR2 YYDKDF (reference sequence). The CDR3 length is 14 residues. The CDR3 region has the DNA TGTGCCACCAGCAGAGGGTTTAGCATGGGGGAGCAGTTCTTC. It is translated as CATSRGFSMGEQFF.

The V and J genes are TRBV2 and TRBJ2-3; 9 bases match TRBD1. Germline CDR1 reads SNHLY; CDR2 reads FYNNEI. The CDR3 contains 15 residues. V shed 3 bases and J 4 bases; nucleotides not matched to a gene: 5. The chain's CDR3 is CASSDSGTGPDTQYF. DNA for the CDR3: TGTGCCAGCAGTGATTCCGGGACAGGGCCAGATACGCAGTATTTT.

The V call is TRBV6-5, the J call TRBJ2-5; 8 bases line up with TRBD2. Trimming at V came to 8 bases and at J to 3 bases, leaving 8 bases not matched to a gene. There are 14 residues in the CDR3. Germline CDR1 reads MNHEY; CDR2 reads SVGAGI. The CDR3 spells CASSMGSGKETQYF. The CDR3 region has the DNA TGTGCCAGCTCGATGGGTAGCGGGAAAGAGACCCAGTACTTC.

This clone was found a few times. The chain links TRBV7-2 to TRBJ1-2; no reliable D call. Trimming cost V 0 bases and J 7 bases, with 9 bases left between them. This CDR3 is built from 13 residues. Germline values: CDR1 SGHTA, CDR2 FQGNSA. This CDR3 reads CASSLAVPRGYTF. The DNA for the CDR3 is TGTGCCAGCAGCTTAGCGGTGCCACGTGGCTACACCTTC.

This clone was counted many times. The chain combines TRBV19 with TRBJ1-1, with TRBD1 matching over 12 bases. Germline-derived CDR1 and CDR2 are LNHDA and SQIVND (reference sequence). V lost 5 bases and J lost 8; bases outside the gene matches: 6. This CDR3 spans 14 amino acids. Here the CDR3 reads CASSSSGTGGEAFF. The CDR3 DNA reads as TGTGCCAGTAGTTCATCCGGGACAGGGGGCGAAGCTTTCTTT.

The gene calls are TRBV11-2 and TRBJ2-3, with 9 nucleotides matching TRBD1. Losses at the gene ends were 4 bases for V and 5 bases for J; bases not matched to a gene: 4. Germline loops: CDR1 SGHAT, CDR2 FQNNGV. CDR3 length equals 14 residues. CDR3: CASSSTGGGDTQYF. The DNA for the CDR3 is TGTGCCAGCAGCTCGACAGGGGGAGGAGATACGCAGTATTTT.

This clone was seen only a few times. The CDR3, as DNA: TGTGCCAGTAGTGAGGGTATTTACAATGAGCAGTTCTTC. This translates into CASSEGIYNEQFF. The chain joins TRBV19 to TRBJ2-1; weak D call: TRBD2 (5 bases). The V gene's germline CDR1 is LNHDA and CDR2 SQIVND (reference sequence). The V and J ends lost 5 bases and 4 bases respectively, with 9 bases between them. The CDR3 loop spans 13 amino acids. Filled out from reference TRBV19 and TRBJ2-1, the complete variable domain reads DGGITQSPKYLFRKEGQNVTLSCEQNLNHDAMYWYRQDPGQGLRLIYYSQIVNDFQKGDIAEGYSVSREKKESFPLTVTSAQKNPTAFYLCASSEGIYNEQFFGPGTRLTVL.

V is TRBV11-2 and J is TRBJ2-5; TRBD2 is a possible D gene (5 bases). With 1 base removed from V and 2 bases from J, the gap between germline ends came to 11 bases. Germline assignment: CDR1 SGHAT and CDR2 FQNNGV. There are 15 residues in the CDR3. CDR3 DNA sequence: TGTGCCAGCAGCTTAGTGAGAGGGAATCAAGAGACCCAGTACTTC. Protein sequence: CASSLVRGNQETQYF.

Worth noting for this clone: In the same sample, other DNA sequences code for this CDR3. The chain is built from TRBV5-4 and TRBJ2-1, with D hard to call. V was shortened by 1 base and J by 7 bases, with 3 bases between the two germline ends. The CDR3 extends over 11 amino acids. Germline values: CDR1 SGHNT, CDR2 YYREEE (reference sequence). Here the CDR3 reads CASSLRNEQFF. The CDR3 bases are TGTGCCAGCAGCTTGAGGAATGAGCAGTTCTTC.

CDR3 DNA: TGTGCCAGCAGCGCACAGGGGGACTCCTACAATGAGCAGTTCTTC. Translated, it gives CASSAQGDSYNEQFF. The chain is built from TRBV9 and TRBJ2-1; 8 nucleotides agree with TRBD1. This CDR3 has 15 residues. Germline CDR1 is SGDLS and CDR2 is YYNGEE. V shed 3 bases and J 0 bases; nucleotides not matched to a gene: 2.

This clone was detected only a few times. The J gene is TRBJ2-1, the V gene TRBV28, with 10 bases identical to TRBD1. Germline V CDR1 and CDR2: MDHEN, SYDVKM. The CDR3 contains 15 residues. V lost 6 bases and J lost 10; bases outside the gene matches: 12. The CDR3 spells CASSSDRGHPREQFF. The CDR3 DNA reads TGTGCCAGCAGCTCCGACAGGGGGCATCCCCGCGAGCAGTTCTTC. Using reference TRBV28 and TRBJ2-1 for the parts outside the CDR3, the full variable domain is DVKVTQSSRYLVKRTGEKVFLECVQDMDHENMFWYRQDPGLGLRLIYFSYDVKMKEKGDIPEGYSVSREKKERFSLILESASTNQTSMYLCASSSDRGHPREQFFGPGTRLTVL.

This chain uses TRBV7-8 with TRBJ1-1, with 7 bases fitting TRBD1. J lost 1 base, V lost 4 bases, and 3 bases had no gene match. There are 14 residues in the CDR3. Germline-derived CDR1 and CDR2 are SGHVS and FQNEAQ. The CDR3: CASSYRQGNTEAFF. As DNA, the CDR3 is TGTGCCAGCAGCTACCGACAGGGGAACACTGAAGCTTTCTTT.

V usage is TRBV10-3 and J usage is TRBJ1-1; no clear D. Trimming took off 10 bases at V and 0 bases at J, with 15 bases between the two ends. This CDR3 spans 14 amino acids. CDR1 and CDR2 from the germline V gene are ENHRY and SYGVKD. The CDR3: CASSSGLMNTEAFF. The CDR3 nucleotides are TGTGCCAGCAGCTCAGGACTGATGAACACTGAAGCTTTCTTT.

The chain combines TRBV7-2 with TRBJ2-1; the D gene is possibly TRBD1 (5 bases). V lost 3 bases to trimming and J lost 6 bases, with 9 bases between them. Germline V lookup: CDR1 SGHTA, CDR2 FQGNSA. The CDR3 length is 13 residues. CDR3 sequence reads: CASSFQQGNEQFF. The DNA for the CDR3 is TGTGCCAGCAGCTTCCAGCAGGGCAATGAGCAGTTCTTC.

This clone was detected only a few times. The V gene is TRBV11-1, the J gene TRBJ2-5; D call uncertain. The V gene lost 5 bases and the J gene lost 3 bases, with 7 bases spanning the gap. This CDR3 is 12 amino acids long. Germline CDR1 and CDR2: SGHAT and FQDESV (reference sequence). The CDR3 spells CASSHGKETQYF. The CDR3 DNA reads as TGTGCCAGCAGCCACGGAAAAGAGACCCAGTACTTC.